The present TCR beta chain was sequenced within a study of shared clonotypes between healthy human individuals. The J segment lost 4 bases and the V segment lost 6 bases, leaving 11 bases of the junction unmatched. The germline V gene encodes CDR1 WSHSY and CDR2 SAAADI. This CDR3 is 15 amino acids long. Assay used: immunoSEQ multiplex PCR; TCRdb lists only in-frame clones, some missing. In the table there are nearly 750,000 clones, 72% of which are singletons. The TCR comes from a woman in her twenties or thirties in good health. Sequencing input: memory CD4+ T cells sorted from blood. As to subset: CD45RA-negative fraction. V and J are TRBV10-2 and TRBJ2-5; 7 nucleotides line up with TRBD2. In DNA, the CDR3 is TGCGCCAGCAGCGACCTTAGGGGCGGGAGAGAGACCCAGTACTTC. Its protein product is CASSDLRGGRETQYF.